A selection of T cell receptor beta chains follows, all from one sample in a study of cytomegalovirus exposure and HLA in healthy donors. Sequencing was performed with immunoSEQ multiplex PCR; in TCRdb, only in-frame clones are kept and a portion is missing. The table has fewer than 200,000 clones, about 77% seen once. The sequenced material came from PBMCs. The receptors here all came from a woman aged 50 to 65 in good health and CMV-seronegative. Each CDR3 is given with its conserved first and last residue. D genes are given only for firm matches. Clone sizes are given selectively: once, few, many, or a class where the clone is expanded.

CASRGNTEAFF,TGTGCCAGTAGGGGGAACACTGAAGCTTTCTTT,-,TRBJ1-1,TRBV28,-
CASSLDVGHNEQFF,TGTGCCAGCAGCTTAGATGTGGGGCACAATGAGCAGTTCTTC,-,TRBJ2-1,TRBV7-2,-
CASSLYRRGDYTYEQYF,TGTGCCAGCAGTTTGTATCGGCGGGGGGATTATACCTACGAGCAGTACTTC,TRBD2,TRBJ2-7,TRBV28,-
CASSFGGAKNIQYF,TGTGCCAGCAGCTTTGGAGGAGCCAAAAACATTCAGTACTTC,-,TRBJ2-4,TRBV7-3,-
CASKGYRYYGYTF,TGTGCCAGTAAGGGGTACAGGTACTATGGCTACACCTTC,-,TRBJ1-2,TRBV19,-
CAISEPQGWDEQFF,TGTGCCATCAGTGAACCACAGGGATGGGATGAGCAGTTCTTC,-,TRBJ2-1,TRBV10-3,-
CASSDGGGYGYTF,TGTGCCAGCAGTGACGGGGGGGGCTATGGCTACACCTTC,-,TRBJ1-2,TRBV6-4,-
CASSPFQGADEQFF,TGTGCCAGCTCACCCTTCCAGGGGGCCGATGAGCAGTTCTTC,TRBD1,TRBJ2-1,TRBV18,few
CASRSDRGRGEQYF,TGTGCCAGCAGGTCTGACAGGGGGCGAGGCGAGCAGTACTTC,TRBD1,TRBJ2-7,TRBV6-6,-
CASSEGDSRVRAFF,TGTGCCAGCAGTGAAGGAGACAGCAGGGTCAGAGCTTTCTTT,-,TRBJ1-1,TRBV6-1,-
CASSPSTGYGYTF,TGTGCCAGCAGTCCATCGACAGGCTATGGCTACACCTTC,-,TRBJ1-2,TRBV28,-
CATSRDQQGAANYGYTF,TGTGCCACCAGCAGAGACCAACAGGGGGCCGCTAACTATGGCTACACCTTC,TRBD1,TRBJ1-2,TRBV15,-
CASTSGPRTGALGQPQHF,TGTGCCAGCACTTCGGGTCCTCGGACAGGGGCTTTAGGGCAGCCCCAGCATTTT,TRBD1,TRBJ1-5,TRBV28,-
CASSDDQGSYNEQFF,TGTGCCAGCAGTGACGATCAGGGATCCTACAATGAGCAGTTCTTC,-,TRBJ2-1,TRBV6-4,few
CASSLVRGLPEAFF,TGTGCCAGCAGCTTAGTGAGAGGGTTACCTGAAGCTTTCTTT,-,TRBJ1-1,TRBV11-3,-
CASSQDLRAAYNEQFF,TGCGCCAGCAGCCAAGACTTGAGGGCCGCGTACAATGAGCAGTTCTTC,-,TRBJ2-1,TRBV4-3,-
CASSFPTGRDNYGYTF,TGTGCCAGCAGTTTCCCGACAGGACGGGATAACTATGGCTACACCTTC,-,TRBJ1-2,TRBV28,-
CASTPRTGENPRNTEAFF,TGTGCCAGCACCCCCAGGACAGGAGAAAATCCTAGGAACACTGAAGCTTTCTTT,TRBD1,TRBJ1-1,TRBV5-4,-
CASSPGTVINYGYTF,TGTGCCAGCAGCCCAGGGACAGTAATTAACTATGGCTACACCTTC,TRBD1,TRBJ1-2,TRBV7-2,-
CASSGRTGSTEAFF,TGTGCCAGCAGTGGACGGACAGGGTCCACTGAAGCTTTCTTT,TRBD1,TRBJ1-1,TRBV2,-
CSVPRGAGNYGYTF,TGCAGCGTCCCCCGTGGGGCAGGGAACTATGGCTACACCTTC,-,TRBJ1-2,TRBV29-1,-
CASSSRTSGRTGEVSDTQYF,TGTGCCAGCAGCTCCCGTACTAGCGGGAGGACCGGGGAAGTCTCAGATACGCAGTATTTT,TRBD2,TRBJ2-3,TRBV11-3,-
CATSDQRERGLAGGPVGNEQFF,TGTGCCACCAGCGACCAAAGAGAACGGGGACTAGCGGGAGGGCCGGTGGGAAATGAGCAGTTCTTC,TRBD2,TRBJ2-1,TRBV15,-
CASSVTSHNEQFF,TGTGCCAGCAGCGTTACTAGCCACAATGAGCAGTTCTTC,-,TRBJ2-1,TRBV9,-
CASSSGTPYSGANVLTF,TGTGCCAGCAGCTCCGGGACACCATACTCTGGGGCCAACGTCCTGACTTTC,-,TRBJ2-6,TRBV7-2,-
CASSFPLALDTQYF,TGTGCCAGCAGCTTCCCCCTAGCGTTAGATACGCAGTATTTT,-,TRBJ2-3,TRBV7-9,-
CASSIGGRTAGSYNEQFF,TGTGCCAGTAGTATAGGGGGCCGAACGGCAGGTTCCTACAATGAGCAGTTCTTC,-,TRBJ2-1,TRBV19,-
CASSEAAGGVQPQHF,TGTGCCAGCAGTGAAGCCGCGGGGGGTGTTCAGCCCCAGCATTTT,-,TRBJ1-5,TRBV6-1,few
CASAVGTGVFYEQYF,TGTGCCAGCGCAGTCGGGACAGGCGTATTCTACGAGCAGTACTTC,TRBD1,TRBJ2-7,TRBV28,-
CASKVMRGAYEQYF,TGTGCCAGCAAAGTCATGCGGGGGGCCTACGAGCAGTACTTC,TRBD2,TRBJ2-7,TRBV6-6,-
CASSPDGRGRYNEQFF,TGCGCCAGCAGCCCGGACGGGAGGGGGAGGTACAATGAGCAGTTCTTC,TRBD2,TRBJ2-1,TRBV5-1,-
CASSSTGGSSYNEQFF,TGTGCCAGCAGCTCCACGGGGGGGAGCTCCTACAATGAGCAGTTCTTC,TRBD2,TRBJ2-1,TRBV9,-
CASSYSSRLPYGYTF,TGTGCCAGCAGTTACTCGAGTCGTCTTCCCTATGGCTACACCTTC,-,TRBJ1-2,TRBV6-5,-
CASSSQGWEETQYF,TGCGCCAGCAGCTCGCAGGGCTGGGAAGAGACCCAGTACTTC,-,TRBJ2-5,TRBV5-1,-
CASSLIATNTEAFF,TGTGCCAGCAGCCTCATTGCTACGAACACTGAAGCTTTCTTT,-,TRBJ1-1,TRBV7-6,-
CASSPSPGGQPQHF,TGCGCCAGCAGCCCCTCACCGGGTGGGCAGCCCCAGCATTTT,-,TRBJ1-5,TRBV5-1,-
CASSLLGAPGLVYEQYF,TGTGCCAGCAGTTTATTGGGAGCTCCGGGACTAGTTTACGAGCAGTACTTC,TRBD2,TRBJ2-7,TRBV28,-
CASSPLGANTEAFF,TGTGCCAGCAGTCCGCTGGGGGCCAACACTGAAGCTTTCTTT,-,TRBJ1-1,TRBV7-9,-
CASSLTSDLYNEQFF,TGTGCCAGCAGCTTGACTAGCGATCTGTACAATGAGCAGTTCTTC,TRBD2,TRBJ2-1,TRBV7-2,-
CASSEGFRAGYEQYF,TGTGCCAGCAGTGAAGGGTTTAGGGCGGGCTACGAGCAGTACTTC,-,TRBJ2-7,TRBV6-1,-
CASSIDGGTSNEQYF,TGTGCCAGTAGTATAGACGGCGGTACTAGCAACGAGCAGTACTTC,-,TRBJ2-7,TRBV19,-
CAWSLQGLGPQHF,TGTGCCTGGAGTTTGCAGGGCCTAGGGCCCCAGCATTTT,-,TRBJ1-5,TRBV30,-
CASSSPTGGYYGYTF,TGTGCCAGCAGCTCGCCGACAGGGGGCTACTATGGCTACACCTTC,TRBD1,TRBJ1-2,TRBV11-2,-
CASSTQGAQNSPLHF,TGCGCCAGCAGCACACAGGGGGCGCAGAATTCACCCCTCCACTTT,TRBD1,TRBJ1-6,TRBV5-1,-